What follows are 26 T cell receptor beta chains derived from one specimen sequenced in a study of human CD4 T cells and Enterobacteriaceae. Sorting took every CD4+ cell except CD45RA+CCR7+CD95- naive cells, reaching over 95% purity. Produced via immunoSEQ multiplex PCR; TCRdb's table is partial and in-frame only. The sample shows about 26,000 clones, more than 80% of them seen only once. The sample taken for sequencing was memory CD4+ T cells from blood. These receptors were obtained from a human donor in good health.

The chain couples TRBV20-1 to TRBJ2-3, with D hard to call. The CDR3 consists of 11 residues. The V gene's germline CDR1 is DFQATT and CDR2 SNEGSKA (reference sequence). DNA for the CDR3: TGCAGCCAATGGGGCACAGATACGCAGTATTTT. This codes for CSQWGTDTQYF.

The rearrangement links TRBV19 to TRBJ2-2; 9 bases are shared with TRBD1. CDR1 and CDR2 (germline): LNHDA, SQIVND (reference sequence). V lost 7 bases, J lost 1 base, and 4 bases stayed unmatched. The CDR3 loop spans 15 amino acids. The CDR3 DNA reads as TGTGCCAGTATTCCGGGACAGGGGAACACCGGGGAGCTGTTTTTT. It yields the protein CASIPGQGNTGELFF. Together with reference TRBV19 and TRBJ2-2, the CDR3 gives the full variable domain: DGGITQSPKYLFRKEGQNVTLSCEQNLNHDAMYWYRQDPGQGLRLIYYSQIVNDFQKGDIAEGYSVSREKKESFPLTVTSAQKNPTAFYLCASIPGQGNTGELFFGEGSRLTVL.

The V and J genes are TRBV7-8 and TRBJ1-5; tentatively, D is TRBD1 (5 bases). Germline V gene data show CDR1 as SGHVS and CDR2 as FQNEAQ. The CDR3 covers 18 residues. V shed 5 bases and J shed 6 bases, with 26 bases lying between them. The CDR3, as DNA: TGTGCCAGCAGCCACCCCCCTTGGGGGACGGCCGGCAGTCAGCCCCAGCATTTT. Translated, it gives CASSHPPWGTAGSQPQHF.

CDR3 protein: CAISDEIGAGGYTF. The CDR3 DNA sequence: TGTGCCATCAGTGATGAAATAGGGGCTGGTGGCTACACCTTC. The chain employs TRBV10-3 and TRBJ1-2; D might be TRBD1 (5 bases). The V end was cut by 3 bases, the J end by 7 bases, with 15 bases between. The CDR3 loop spans 14 amino acids. Germline V gene lookup returns CDR1 ENHRY and CDR2 SYGVKD.

The chain links TRBV2 to TRBJ2-3; D assignment may be TRBD1 or TRBD2 (5 bases each). Germline assignment: CDR1 SNHLY and CDR2 FYNNEI. The CDR3 totals 13 residues. Trimming took off 8 bases at V and 1 base at J, with 10 bases between the two ends. CDR3 bases: TGTGCCAGCCAGGGCGGGCGCACAGATACGCAGTATTTT. Protein product: CASQGGRTDTQYF. The full variable domain, rest sourced from reference TRBV2 and TRBJ2-3, is EPEVTQTPSHQVTQMGQEVILRCVPISNHLYFYWYRQILGQKVEFLVSFYNNEISEKSEIFDDQFSVERPDGSNFTLKIRSTKLEDSAMYFCASQGGRTDTQYFGPGTRLTVL.

This clone was detected once. V and J are TRBV6-5 and TRBJ1-5; maybe TRBD1 (6 bases). The CDR3 length is 15 residues. V gave up 6 bases and J gave up 2 bases, with 14 bases separating them. Germline V lookup: CDR1 MNHEY, CDR2 SVGAGI. The CDR3 region is CASRSTGSGNQPQHF. The CDR3 coding sequence is TGTGCCAGCAGGTCTACAGGGAGTGGCAATCAGCCCCAGCATTTT.

Turning to this clone: Compared with germline, one end of the junction differs, possibly owing to a read error. This sequence joins TRBV4-1 and TRBJ2-6; D is unclear. This CDR3 is built from 16 residues. Germline CDR1 MGHRA, CDR2 YSYEKL. The CDR3 DNA reads TGCGCCAGCAGCCATGAACTTACCTCTGGAGCCAACGTCCTGACTTTC. Translating gives CASSHELTSGANVLTF.

J is TRBJ1-2 and V is TRBV7-9; 7 bases line up with TRBD1. The V gene end was trimmed by 5 bases and the J gene end by 7 bases; junction bases not matched to a gene: 10. CDR1 SEHNR and CDR2 FQNEAQ come from the germline V gene (reference sequence). The CDR3 totals 14 residues. This CDR3 is CASSLPGTVGGYTF. In DNA form, the CDR3 reads TGTGCCAGCAGCCTCCCGGGGACAGTGGGTGGCTACACCTTC.

The chain employs TRBV7-8 and TRBJ2-2; weak D call: TRBD1 (6 bases). The length of the CDR3 is 16 residues. Germline V gene data show CDR1 as SGHVS and CDR2 as FQNEAQ. Trimming cost V 3 bases and J 2 bases, with 13 bases left between them. CDR3 protein: CASSFMRTVNTGELFF. The CDR3, as DNA: TGTGCCAGCAGCTTTATGCGGACAGTCAACACCGGGGAGCTGTTTTTT.

The gene calls are TRBV18 and TRBJ2-3; no definite D call. Trimming left V 3 bases short and J 5 bases short, with 6 bases between. The CDR3 spans 12 residues. Germline-derived CDR1 and CDR2 are KGHSH and LQKENI. CDR3 loop: CASSPRRDTQYF. DNA of the CDR3: TGTGCCAGCTCACCCCGGAGAGATACGCAGTATTTT. Looking up the rest from reference TRBV18 and TRBJ2-3 gives the full variable domain: NAGVMQNPRHLVRRRGQEARLRCSPMKGHSHVYWYRQLPEEGLKFMVYLQKENIIDESGMPKERFSAEFPKEGPSILRIQQVVRGDSAAYFCASSPRRDTQYFGPGTRLTVL.

In DNA form, the CDR3 reads TGTGCCAGCAGCCCTTGGACCCCAGGCGGTCACAATGAGCAGTTCTTC. Translating gives CASSPWTPGGHNEQFF. The rearrangement joins TRBV7-9 to TRBJ2-1; no reliable D call. In germline, CDR1 is SEHNR, CDR2 FQNEAQ (reference sequence). The CDR3 is 16 residues long. Trimming pared 5 bases from V and 5 bases from J, leaving 19 bases between.

This chain links TRBV5-1 with TRBJ2-7, with 7 bases fitting TRBD1. V lost 4 bases and J lost 3; bases outside the gene matches: 16. CDR3 length: 17 residues. Germline V gives CDR1 SGHRS, CDR2 YFSETQ. The CDR3 reads CASSPSAQGQRDYEQYF. The CDR3, as DNA: TGCGCCAGCAGCCCGTCCGCCCAGGGACAGCGAGACTACGAGCAGTACTTC.

This clone has a single count. The chain employs TRBV5-5 and TRBJ2-7, with D possibly TRBD2 on 5 matching bases. Germline V gene sequence: CDR1 SGHKS, CDR2 YYEKEE (reference sequence). The CDR3 extends over 16 amino acids. Trimming stripped 0 bases from V and 0 bases from J, with 13 bases between. Here the CDR3 DNA reads TGTGCCAGCAGCTTGGGCCCCGGGGTCAGCTCCTACGAGCAGTACTTC. The encoded protein is CASSLGPGVSSYEQYF.

This rearrangement joins TRBV5-1 to TRBJ2-6; D call uncertain. Germline CDR1 is SGHRS and CDR2 is YFSETQ. This CDR3 comprises 15 residues. V gave up 3 bases and J gave up 4 bases, with 11 bases separating them. The CDR3 sequence: CASSSQLSGANVLTF. Written as DNA, the CDR3 is TGCGCCAGCAGCTCTCAACTTTCCGGGGCCAACGTCCTGACTTTC.

The J gene is TRBJ1-2, the V gene TRBV25-1; D gene unclear. The V end lost 3 bases, the J end lost 2 bases, and 4 bases lay between the germline ends. The V gene's germline CDR1 is MGHDK and CDR2 SYGVNS. CDR3 size: 12 residues. CDR3 coding DNA: TGTGCCAGCAGTGACGACAACTATGGCTACACCTTC. Translating gives CASSDDNYGYTF.

V usage is TRBV27 and J usage is TRBJ2-1; unclear D gene. The ends were cut back, 3 bases at V and 5 bases at J, with 17 bases in the middle. CDR3 length equals 16 residues. Germline V lookup: CDR1 MNHEY, CDR2 SMNVEV (reference sequence). CDR3 nucleotide sequence: TGTGCCAGCAGTTTCCGGTGGGGATTGGGCCACAATGAGCAGTTCTTC. Its translation: CASSFRWGLGHNEQFF.

J is TRBJ1-2 and V is TRBV7-8; D gene ambiguous. V was clipped by 5 bases and J by 2 bases, with 18 bases between them. Germline lookup yields CDR1 SGHVS and CDR2 FQNEAQ. The CDR3 totals 16 residues. DNA for the CDR3: TGTGCCAGCAGCCCCAGTGGGTCGGGCGTAAACTATGGCTACACCTTC. Amino acids: CASSPSGSGVNYGYTF.

This clone has more than one count but fewer than ten. V is TRBV11-2 and J is TRBJ2-1, with TRBD2 matching over 9 bases. The CDR3 contains 16 residues. The V segment lost 6 bases and the J segment 9 bases; nucleotides outside the gene matches: 15. CDR1 SGHAT and CDR2 FQNNGV come from the germline V gene. The CDR3, as DNA: TGTGCCAGCAGACACATTGGTGGCGGGAGGGGGACTGAGCAGTTCTTC. Residues: CASRHIGGGRGTEQFF.

The rearrangement uses TRBV9 and TRBJ2-2; D is perhaps TRBD2 (6 bases). The V gene's germline CDR1 is SGDLS and CDR2 YYNGEE. The CDR3 is made up of 14 amino acids. Trimming stripped 3 bases from V and 6 bases from J, with 12 bases between. CDR3 protein: CASSAGRMAGELFF. The DNA of the CDR3 is TGTGCCAGCAGCGCTGGGAGGATGGCCGGGGAGCTGTTTTTT. The whole variable domain, filled in from reference TRBV9 and TRBJ2-2, reads DSGVTQTPKHLITATGQRVTLRCSPRSGDLSVYWYQQSLDQGLQFLIQYYNGEERAKGNILERFSAQQFPDLHSELNLSSLELGDSALYFCASSAGRMAGELFFGEGSRLTVL.

The rearrangement links TRBV6-1 to TRBJ1-5; D remains ambiguous. The CDR3 is 15 amino acids. V lost 8 bases to trimming and J lost 7 bases, with 21 bases between them. Germline V gives CDR1 MNHNS, CDR2 SASEGT. The CDR3 DNA reads as TGTGCCAGCTCCCGGACCGGTCTCCTCGGGCAGCCCCAGCATTTT. Its translation: CASSRTGLLGQPQHF.

The genes are TRBV5-5 and TRBJ1-2; D not resolved. This CDR3 region has 15 residues. V shed 2 bases and J shed 2 bases, with 13 bases lying between them. The germline CDR1 and CDR2 sequences are SGHKS and YYEKEE (reference sequence). CDR3 protein: CASSFLSLGNYGYTF. In DNA, the CDR3 is TGTGCCAGCAGCTTTTTGAGCCTCGGGAACTATGGCTACACCTTC.

The chain combines TRBV6-1 with TRBJ2-2, with D perhaps matching TRBD2 (7 bases). Germline-derived CDR1 and CDR2 are MNHNS and SASEGT. V was clipped by 8 bases and J by 2 bases, with 12 bases between them. This CDR3 region has 14 residues. The CDR3 is CASRRGQNTGELFF. Here the CDR3 DNA reads TGTGCCAGCCGGCGGGGGCAAAACACCGGGGAGCTGTTTTTT.

The V gene is TRBV25-1, the J gene TRBJ1-1; no clear D. Germline CDR1 reads MGHDK; CDR2 reads SYGVNS. The CDR3 length is 14 residues. V was shortened by 1 base and J by 4 bases, with 10 bases between the two germline ends. In nucleotides, the CDR3 is TGTGCCAGCAGTGAATCTCTGATCTCCACTGAAGCTTTCTTT. Amino acid sequence: CASSESLISTEAFF.

The chain is built from TRBV10-2 and TRBJ2-2, with TRBD2 matching 11 bases. CDR1 is WSHSY, CDR2 SAAADI, per germline. V shed 3 bases, J shed 5 bases, and the junction held 8 bases outside the gene matches. This CDR3 spans 17 amino acids. The DNA of the CDR3 is TGCGCCAGCAGTGATAGCGGGAGGGCCGGAGGTACCGGGGAGCTGTTTTTT. It is translated as CASSDSGRAGGTGELFF.

The chain couples TRBV29-1 to TRBJ2-5; the match to TRBD2 covers 14 bases. This CDR3 region has 14 residues. The V gene end was trimmed by 6 bases and the J gene end by 1 base; junction bases not matched to a gene: 1. CDR1 and CDR2 from the germline V gene are SQVTM and ANQGSEA. CDR3: CSVGLAGGQETQYF. CDR3 nucleotide sequence: TGCAGCGTCGGACTAGCGGGGGGCCAAGAGACCCAGTACTTC.

This chain connects TRBV14 to TRBJ1-2, with 8 bases fitting TRBD1. This CDR3 is built from 14 residues. V gave up 0 bases and J gave up 8 bases; unmatched junction bases: 5. Germline assignment: CDR1 SGHDN and CDR2 FVKESK. The CDR3 nucleotides read TGTGCCAGCAGCCAAGATATGACAGGGGTGGGCTACACCTTC. It translates to CASSQDMTGVGYTF.